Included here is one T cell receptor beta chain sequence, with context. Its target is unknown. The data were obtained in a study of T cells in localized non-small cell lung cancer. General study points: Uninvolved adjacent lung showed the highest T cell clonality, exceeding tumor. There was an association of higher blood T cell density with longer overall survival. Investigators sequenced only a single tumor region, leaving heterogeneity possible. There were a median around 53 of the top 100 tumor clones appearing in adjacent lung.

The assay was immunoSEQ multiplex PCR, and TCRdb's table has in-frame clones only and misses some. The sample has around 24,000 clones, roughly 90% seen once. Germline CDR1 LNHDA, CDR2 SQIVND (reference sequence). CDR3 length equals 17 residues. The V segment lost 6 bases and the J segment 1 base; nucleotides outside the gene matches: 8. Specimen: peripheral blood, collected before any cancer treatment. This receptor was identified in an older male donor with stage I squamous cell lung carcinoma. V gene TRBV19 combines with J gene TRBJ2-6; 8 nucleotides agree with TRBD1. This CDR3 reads CASSSGTGFSGANVLTF. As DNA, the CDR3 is TGTGCCAGTAGCTCCGGGACAGGTTTTTCTGGGGCCAACGTCCTGACTTTC.